This is a list of T cell receptor beta chains from one sample in a study of T cells in Graves' hyperthyroidism and ophthalmopathy. MiXCR, applied by TCRdb to the multiplex PCR reads, yields one record per CDR3 protein. Among about 420,000 distinct CDR3 sequences, roughly 14% were seen once, and the ten largest hold approximately 14%. The specimen sequenced was blood. Receptors originate from a woman aged 18-35 years with Graves' hyperthyroidism. The CDR3 runs from the conserved cysteine through the conserved F or W. Fields, in order: V gene, clone size, J gene, D gene, CDR3 protein. D genes are given only for firm matches. Some rows have no size entry. The others give once, few or many, or a class for an expanded clone.

V: TRBV5-8
size: few
J: TRBJ2-1
D: TRBD2
CDR3: CASSLGGLAGPRGEQFF

V: TRBV19
size: NA
J: TRBJ1-5
D: NA
CDR3: CASSGRPHHPPQHF

V: TRBV29-1
size: NA
J: TRBJ1-1
D: TRBD1
CDR3: CSGRQGYTEAFF

V: TRBV19
size: few
J: TRBJ1-1
D: TRBD1
CDR3: CAKAGNTRTGEMNTEAFF

V: TRBV6-1
size: few
J: TRBJ2-7
D: NA
CDR3: CASSPPGPSYEQYF

V: TRBV3-1
size: few
J: TRBJ1-1
D: TRBD1
CDR3: CASSQEGQGARNTEAFF

V: TRBV11-1
size: many
J: TRBJ1-1
D: NA
CDR3: CASSPQGTTEAFF

V: TRBV14
size: many
J: TRBJ1-2
D: TRBD1
CDR3: CASSQVQDRGLNYGYTF

V: TRBV5-1
size: few
J: TRBJ2-2
D: NA
CDR3: CASSWDITGELFF

V: TRBV6-2/TRBV6-3
size: NA
J: TRBJ1-5
D: TRBD1
CDR3: CASSSLTRQGNNQPQHF

V: TRBV28
size: many
J: TRBJ1-2
D: NA
CDR3: CASSFTYTNYGYTF

V: TRBV12-3/TRBV12-4
size: many
J: TRBJ2-5
D: TRBD2
CDR3: CASSPLGAGQETQYF

V: TRBV20-1
size: few
J: TRBJ2-1
D: NA
CDR3: CSATSPRGDYNEQFF

V: TRBV2
size: NA
J: TRBJ2-7
D: NA
CDR3: CATVQDSYEQYF

V: TRBV2
size: many
J: TRBJ1-3
D: NA
CDR3: CASSRSYYSEGDTIYF

V: TRBV20-1
size: few
J: TRBJ1-6
D: NA
CDR3: CSAKQEGRTGNSPLHF

V: TRBV20-1
size: few
J: TRBJ2-5
D: TRBD2
CDR3: CSASFGLAGGRETQYF

V: TRBV10-3
size: NA
J: TRBJ1-5
D: TRBD1
CDR3: CAISNSTGGWQPQHF

V: TRBV7-3
size: few
J: TRBJ2-1
D: NA
CDR3: CASSFSAEKYNEQFF

V: TRBV7-2
size: many
J: TRBJ1-1
D: NA
CDR3: CASSSDLQLTEAFF

V: TRBV5-5
size: many
J: TRBJ1-1
D: TRBD1
CDR3: CASSAGQGAIAEAFF

V: TRBV24-1
size: few
J: TRBJ1-5
D: NA
CDR3: CATSVQGGQPQHF

V: TRBV25-1
size: NA
J: TRBJ2-1
D: NA
CDR3: CASSGTDGRYNEQFF

V: TRBV28
size: few
J: TRBJ2-7
D: NA
CDR3: CASSPGDLSSYEQYF

V: TRBV20-1
size: NA
J: TRBJ1-5
D: NA
CDR3: CSASGGSNQPQHF

V: TRBV7-2
size: many
J: TRBJ1-1
D: NA
CDR3: CASSLSTGWKNTEAFF

V: TRBV12-3/TRBV12-4
size: many
J: TRBJ1-2
D: NA
CDR3: CASSRQTGAGYTF

V: TRBV20-1
size: many
J: TRBJ1-1
D: TRBD1
CDR3: CSAVRDRAAEAFF

V: TRBV4-3
size: few
J: TRBJ1-4
D: NA
CDR3: CASSQVLLNEKLFF

V: TRBV10-3
size: few
J: TRBJ2-4
D: NA
CDR3: CAISEEQGGGNIQYF

V: TRBV10-3
size: once
J: TRBJ1-6
D: NA
CDR3: CATGQIVDNSPLHF

V: TRBV19
size: NA
J: TRBJ2-5
D: NA
CDR3: CASSTLGSSQETQYF

V: TRBV27
size: many
J: TRBJ1-5
D: TRBD1
CDR3: CASSTYTDRGYSNQPQHF

V: TRBV6-2/TRBV6-3
size: few
J: TRBJ2-1
D: NA
CDR3: CASSSPSNEQFF

V: TRBV10-3
size: few
J: TRBJ2-3
D: NA
CDR3: CAISERNTDTQYF

V: TRBV28
size: NA
J: TRBJ2-7
D: TRBD2
CDR3: CASSLFTSGSHEQYF